This TCR beta chain stems from a study of beta chain features in type 1 diabetes. Study results and caveats: Insertion counts at VDJ junctions were lower in type 1 diabetes patients, who also showed more deletions there.

The sample holds a few counts of this clone. Its target is unknown. The whole isolated RNA underwent reverse transcription, so sequencing captured expressed TCRB transcripts. Using immunoSEQ multiplex PCR, the repertoire was profiled, and TCRdb retains in-frame clones only, with some absent. The sample yields 970,000 or so clones, 17% seen once. CDR1 and CDR2 (germline): LGHNA, YSLEER. V lost 0 bases, J lost 3 bases, and 10 bases stayed unmatched. The CDR3 spans 19 residues. The V call is TRBV4-3, the J call TRBJ2-3; TRBD2 matches 12 bases. The receptor was isolated from a woman between 18 and 29 years old in good health. Sequenced sample: naive CD4+ T cells from blood. CDR3 sequence: CASSQDKYGLAGRTDTQYF. Here the CDR3 DNA reads TGCGCCAGCAGCCAAGATAAGTACGGACTAGCGGGAAGAACAGATACGCAGTATTTT.